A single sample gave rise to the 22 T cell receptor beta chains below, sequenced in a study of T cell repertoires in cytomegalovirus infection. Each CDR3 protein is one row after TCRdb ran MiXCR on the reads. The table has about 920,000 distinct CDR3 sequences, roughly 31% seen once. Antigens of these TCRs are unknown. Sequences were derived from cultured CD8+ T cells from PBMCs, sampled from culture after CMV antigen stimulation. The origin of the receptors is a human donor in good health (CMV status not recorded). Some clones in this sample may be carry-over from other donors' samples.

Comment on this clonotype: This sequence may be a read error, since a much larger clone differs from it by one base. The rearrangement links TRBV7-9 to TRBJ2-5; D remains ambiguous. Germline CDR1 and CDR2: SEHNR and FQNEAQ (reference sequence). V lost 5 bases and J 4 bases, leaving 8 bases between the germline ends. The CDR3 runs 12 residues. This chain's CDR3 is CASSPSRETQYF. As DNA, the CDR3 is TGTGCCAGCAGCCCCAGCCGAGAGACCCAGTACTTC. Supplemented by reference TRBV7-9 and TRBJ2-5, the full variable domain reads DTGVSQNPRHKITKRGQNVTFRCDPISEHNRLYWYRQTLGQGPEFLTYFQNEAQLEKSRLLSDRFSAERPKGSFSTLEIQRTEQGDSAMYLCASSPSRETQYFGPGTRLLVL.

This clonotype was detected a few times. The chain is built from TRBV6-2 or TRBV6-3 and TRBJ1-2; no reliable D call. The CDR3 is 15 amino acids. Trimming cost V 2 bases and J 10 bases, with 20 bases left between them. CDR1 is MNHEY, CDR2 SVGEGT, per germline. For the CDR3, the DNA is TGTGCCAGCAGTTACCTTGGGAACTACCCCAGAGACTACACCTTC. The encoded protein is CASSYLGNYPRDYTF.

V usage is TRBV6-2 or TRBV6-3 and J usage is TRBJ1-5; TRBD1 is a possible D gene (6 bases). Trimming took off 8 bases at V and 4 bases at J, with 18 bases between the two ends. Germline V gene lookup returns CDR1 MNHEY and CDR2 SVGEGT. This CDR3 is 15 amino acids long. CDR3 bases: TGTGCCAGCCTAAAAGCGGGGGCGCGTAATCAGCCCCAGCATTTT. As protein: CASLKAGARNQPQHF.

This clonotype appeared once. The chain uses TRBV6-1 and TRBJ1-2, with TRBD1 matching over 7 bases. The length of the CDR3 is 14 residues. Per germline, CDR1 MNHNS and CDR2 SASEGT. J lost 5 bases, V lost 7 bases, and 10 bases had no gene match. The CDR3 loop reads CASMGDSGPYGYTF. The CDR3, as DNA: TGTGCCAGCATGGGGGACAGTGGACCTTATGGCTACACCTTC.

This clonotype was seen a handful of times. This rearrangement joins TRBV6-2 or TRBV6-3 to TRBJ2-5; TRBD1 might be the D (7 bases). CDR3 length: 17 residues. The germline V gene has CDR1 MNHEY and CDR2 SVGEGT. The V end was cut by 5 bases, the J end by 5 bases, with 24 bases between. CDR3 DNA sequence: TGTGCCAGCAGTATACTCGGGAGACAGGGCTCCGGGGAGACCCAGTACTTC. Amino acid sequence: CASSILGRQGSGETQYF.

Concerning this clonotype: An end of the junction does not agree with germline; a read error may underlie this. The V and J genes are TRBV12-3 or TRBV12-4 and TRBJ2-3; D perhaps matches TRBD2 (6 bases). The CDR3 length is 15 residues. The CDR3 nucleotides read TGTGCCAACAGTAGCCCCCCAGGCGGGGCAGATACGCAGTATTTT. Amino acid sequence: CANSSPPGGADTQYF.

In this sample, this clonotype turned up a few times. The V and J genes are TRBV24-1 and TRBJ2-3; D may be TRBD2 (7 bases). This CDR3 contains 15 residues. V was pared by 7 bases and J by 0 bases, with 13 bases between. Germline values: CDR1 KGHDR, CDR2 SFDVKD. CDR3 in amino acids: CATSAGAASTDTQYF. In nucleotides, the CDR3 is TGTGCCACCAGCGCGGGGGCCGCTAGCACAGATACGCAGTATTTT.

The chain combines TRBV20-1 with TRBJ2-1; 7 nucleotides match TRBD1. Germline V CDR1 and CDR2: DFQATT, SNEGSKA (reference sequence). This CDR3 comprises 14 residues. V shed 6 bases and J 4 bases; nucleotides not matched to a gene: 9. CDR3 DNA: TGCAGTGCCCTTGACAGGGATGGGTACAATGAGCAGTTCTTC. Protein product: CSALDRDGYNEQFF.

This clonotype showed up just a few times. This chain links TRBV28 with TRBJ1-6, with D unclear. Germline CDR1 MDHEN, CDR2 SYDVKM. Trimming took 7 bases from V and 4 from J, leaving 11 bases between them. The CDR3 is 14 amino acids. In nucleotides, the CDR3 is TGTGCCAGCAAGACGCTAGTGTATAATTCACCCCTCCACTTT. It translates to CASKTLVYNSPLHF.

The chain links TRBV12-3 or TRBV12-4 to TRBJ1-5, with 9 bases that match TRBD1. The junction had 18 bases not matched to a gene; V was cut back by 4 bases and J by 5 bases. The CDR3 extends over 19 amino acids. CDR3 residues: CASSSVVRDRVFRDQPQHF. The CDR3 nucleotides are TGTGCCAGCAGTTCCGTCGTAAGGGACAGGGTTTTTAGGGATCAGCCCCAGCATTTT.

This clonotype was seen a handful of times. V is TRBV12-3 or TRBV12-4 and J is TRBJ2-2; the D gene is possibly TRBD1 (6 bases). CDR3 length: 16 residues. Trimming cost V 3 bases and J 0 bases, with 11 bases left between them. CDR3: CASSFGTFANTGELFF. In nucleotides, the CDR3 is TGTGCCAGCAGTTTTGGGACATTCGCGAACACCGGGGAGCTGTTTTTT.

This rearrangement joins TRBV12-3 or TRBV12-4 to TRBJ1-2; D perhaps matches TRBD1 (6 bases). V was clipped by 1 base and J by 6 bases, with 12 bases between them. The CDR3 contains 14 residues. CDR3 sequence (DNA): TGTGCCAGCAGTTTAGAGGGACAAAGAGATGGCTACACCTTC. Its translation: CASSLEGQRDGYTF.

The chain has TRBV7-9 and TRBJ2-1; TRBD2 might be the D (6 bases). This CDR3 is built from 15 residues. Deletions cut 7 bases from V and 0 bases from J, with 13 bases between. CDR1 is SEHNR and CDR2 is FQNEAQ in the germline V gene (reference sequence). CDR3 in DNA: TGTGCCAGCATCCAGACTAGTTTCTCCTACAATGAGCAGTTCTTC. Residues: CASIQTSFSYNEQFF.

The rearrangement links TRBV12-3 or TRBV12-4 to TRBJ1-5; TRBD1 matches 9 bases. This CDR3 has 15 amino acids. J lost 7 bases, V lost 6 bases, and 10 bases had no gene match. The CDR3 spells CASSLDRGLEQPQHF. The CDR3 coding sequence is TGTGCCAGCAGCTTGGACAGGGGTCTAGAACAGCCCCAGCATTTT.

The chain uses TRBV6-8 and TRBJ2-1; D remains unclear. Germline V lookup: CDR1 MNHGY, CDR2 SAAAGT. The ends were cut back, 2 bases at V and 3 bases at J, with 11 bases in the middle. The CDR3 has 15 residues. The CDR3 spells CASSYNGPHYNEQFF. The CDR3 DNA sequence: TGTGCCAGCAGTTACAACGGGCCCCACTACAATGAGCAGTTCTTC.

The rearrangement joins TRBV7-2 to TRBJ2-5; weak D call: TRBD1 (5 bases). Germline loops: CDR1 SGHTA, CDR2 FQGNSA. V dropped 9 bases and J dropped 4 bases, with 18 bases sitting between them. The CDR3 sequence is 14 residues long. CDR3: CASVGTGNLETQYF. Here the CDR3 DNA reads TGTGCCAGTGTGGGAACAGGAAACTTAGAGACCCAGTACTTC. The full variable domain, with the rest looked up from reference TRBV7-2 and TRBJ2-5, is GAGVSQSPSNKVTEKGKDVELRCDPISGHTALYWYRQSLGQGLEFLIYFQGNSAPDKSGLPSDRFSAERTGGSVSTLTIQRTQQEDSAVYLCASVGTGNLETQYFGPGTRLLVL.

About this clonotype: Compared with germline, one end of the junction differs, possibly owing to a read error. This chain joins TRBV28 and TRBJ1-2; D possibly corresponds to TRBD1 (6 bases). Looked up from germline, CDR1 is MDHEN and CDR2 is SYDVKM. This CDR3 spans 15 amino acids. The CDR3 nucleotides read TGTGCCAACAGTTTCCCCAGGGGAAGAAACTATGGCTACACCTTC. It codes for CANSFPRGRNYGYTF.

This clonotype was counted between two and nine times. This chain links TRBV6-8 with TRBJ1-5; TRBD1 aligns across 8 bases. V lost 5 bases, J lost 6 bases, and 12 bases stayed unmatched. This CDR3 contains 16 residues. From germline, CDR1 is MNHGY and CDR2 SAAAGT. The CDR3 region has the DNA TGTGCCAGCAGTCCTCGGGCAGGGGGCTTTGGTCAGCCCCAGCATTTT. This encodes CASSPRAGGFGQPQHF.

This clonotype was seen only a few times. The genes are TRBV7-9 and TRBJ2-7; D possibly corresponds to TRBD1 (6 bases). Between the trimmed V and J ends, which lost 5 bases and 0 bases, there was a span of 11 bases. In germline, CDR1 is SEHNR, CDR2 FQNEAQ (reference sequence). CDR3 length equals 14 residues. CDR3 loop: CASSPTGYSYEQYF. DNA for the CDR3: TGTGCCAGCAGCCCGACAGGTTACTCCTACGAGCAGTACTTC.

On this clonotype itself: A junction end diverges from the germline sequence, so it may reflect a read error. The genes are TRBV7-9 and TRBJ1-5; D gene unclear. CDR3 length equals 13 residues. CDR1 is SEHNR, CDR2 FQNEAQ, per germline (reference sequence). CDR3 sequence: CASSPPSSQRQHF. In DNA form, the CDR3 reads TGTGCCAGCAGCCCCCCTTCCAGTCAGCGCCAGCATTTT.

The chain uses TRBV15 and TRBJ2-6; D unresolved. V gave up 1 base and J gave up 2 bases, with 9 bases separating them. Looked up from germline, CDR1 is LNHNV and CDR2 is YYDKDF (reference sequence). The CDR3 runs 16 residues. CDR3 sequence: CATSRVRNTGANVLTF. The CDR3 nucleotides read TGTGCCACCAGCAGAGTCCGGAACACTGGGGCCAACGTCCTGACTTTC.

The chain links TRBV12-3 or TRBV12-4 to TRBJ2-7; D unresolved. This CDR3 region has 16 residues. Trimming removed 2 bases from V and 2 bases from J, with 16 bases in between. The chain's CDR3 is CASSLWQALETYEQYF. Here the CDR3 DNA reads TGTGCCAGCAGTTTATGGCAGGCCTTAGAGACCTACGAGCAGTACTTC.